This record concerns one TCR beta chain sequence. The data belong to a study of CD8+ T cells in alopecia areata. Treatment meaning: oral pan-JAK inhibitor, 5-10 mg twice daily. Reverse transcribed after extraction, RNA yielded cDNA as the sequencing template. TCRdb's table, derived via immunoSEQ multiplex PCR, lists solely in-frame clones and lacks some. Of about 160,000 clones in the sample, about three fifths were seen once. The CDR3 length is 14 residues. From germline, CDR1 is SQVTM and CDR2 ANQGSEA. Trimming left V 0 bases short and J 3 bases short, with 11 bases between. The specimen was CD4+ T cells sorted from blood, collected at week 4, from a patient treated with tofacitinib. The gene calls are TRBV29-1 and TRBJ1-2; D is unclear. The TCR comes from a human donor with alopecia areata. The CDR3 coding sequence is TGCAGCGTTGAAGATCTGCCGGACTACTATGGCTACACCTTC. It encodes CSVEDLPDYYGYTF.